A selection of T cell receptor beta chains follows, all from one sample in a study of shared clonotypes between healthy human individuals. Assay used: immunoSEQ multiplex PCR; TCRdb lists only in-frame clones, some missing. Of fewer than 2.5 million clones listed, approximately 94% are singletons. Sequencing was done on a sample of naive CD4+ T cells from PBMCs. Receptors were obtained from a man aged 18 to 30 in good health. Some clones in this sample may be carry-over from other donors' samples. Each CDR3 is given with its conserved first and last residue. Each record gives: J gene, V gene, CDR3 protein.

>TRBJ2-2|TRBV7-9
CASSSDEAGGFGELFF
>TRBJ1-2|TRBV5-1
CASSLLVAGAGYTF
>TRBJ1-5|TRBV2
CASSEALGGDQPQHF
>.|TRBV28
CASRQGGSSYEQYF
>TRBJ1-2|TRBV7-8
CASSLTKTRDVGYGYTF
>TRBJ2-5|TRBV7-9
CASRATGGAGETQYF
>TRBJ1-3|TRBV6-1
CASSESSWGNSGNTIYF
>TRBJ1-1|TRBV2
CASIKQGTEAFF
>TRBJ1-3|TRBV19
CASSLNGGQGGGNTIYF
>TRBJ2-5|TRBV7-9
CASSSAGVTQYF
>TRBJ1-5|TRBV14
CASSQGTGRNQPQHF
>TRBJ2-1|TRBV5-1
CASSLEGTGGINNEQFF
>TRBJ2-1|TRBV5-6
CASSSGPEGGQFF
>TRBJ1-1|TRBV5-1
CASSLSWRDTEAFF
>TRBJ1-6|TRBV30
CAWRGTVNSPLHF
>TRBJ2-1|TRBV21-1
CASSRTGVYNEQFF